Presented here are 18 T cell receptor beta chains from one specimen sequenced in a study of T cell responses to AZD1222 COVID-19 vaccine. The assay was immunoSEQ multiplex PCR, and TCRdb's table has in-frame clones only and misses some. The table shows tens of thousands of clones, with more than 70% occurring only once. Sequences were derived from peripheral blood, sampled on day 0 of AZD1222 vaccination. Receptors were obtained from an adult in good health.

The V and J genes are TRBV12-5 and TRBJ1-2; D may be TRBD1 (6 bases). The V gene's germline CDR1 is LGHNT and CDR2 FRNRAP. V lost 2 bases and J 4 bases, leaving 17 bases between the germline ends. The CDR3 covers 16 residues. The CDR3 reads CASGLSGGQLGYGYTF. In DNA form, the CDR3 reads TGTGCTAGTGGTTTGTCCGGGGGGCAGCTCGGCTATGGCTACACCTTC. The complete variable domain, with remaining parts taken from reference TRBV12-5 and TRBJ1-2, reads DARVTQTPRHKVTEMGQEVTMRCQPILGHNTVFWYRQTMMQGLELLAYFRNRAPLDDSGMPKDRFSAEMPDATLATLKIQPSEPRDSAVYFCASGLSGGQLGYGYTFGSGTRLTVV.

V usage is TRBV11-3 and J usage is TRBJ2-4, with D tentatively TRBD2 (7 bases). The germline gives CDR1 SGHNT, CDR2 YENEEA. The V end lost 2 bases, the J end lost 8 bases, and 16 bases lay between the germline ends. This CDR3 is built from 15 residues. CDR3 residues: CASSLSGGPGDIQYF. The CDR3, as DNA: TGTGCCAGCAGCTTATCGGGGGGCCCCGGGGACATTCAGTACTTC.

The V and J genes are TRBV7-3 and TRBJ1-1; 9 bases align to TRBD1. The germline gives CDR1 SGHTA, CDR2 FQGTGA. Losses at the gene ends were 3 bases for V and 1 base for J; bases not matched to a gene: 0. CDR3 size: 14 residues. The CDR3 DNA reads TGTGCCAGCAGCTTGGGACAGGGGAACACTGAAGCTTTCTTT. Encoded protein: CASSLGQGNTEAFF.

CDR3: CASSDSTDTQYF. DNA for the CDR3: TGTGCCAGCAGTGATAGCACAGATACGCAGTATTTT. The chain links TRBV6-1 to TRBJ2-3; D not certain. Trimming pared 3 bases from V and 0 bases from J, leaving 1 base between. Germline CDR1 is MNHNS and CDR2 is SASEGT. The CDR3 loop spans 12 amino acids.

The chain carries TRBV6-5 and TRBJ2-5; 8 bases match TRBD1. V was clipped by 4 bases and J by 5 bases; unmatched bases: 6. Germline loops: CDR1 MNHEY, CDR2 SVGAGI. The CDR3 is made up of 14 amino acids. The CDR3 coding sequence is TGTGCCAGCAGTTCCAGACAGGGGTTGGAGACCCAGTACTTC. Translation: CASSSRQGLETQYF.

V is TRBV29-1 and J is TRBJ2-7; 9 nucleotides match TRBD2. The ends lost 4 bases at V and 6 bases at J; junction bases unmatched: 7. This CDR3 has 13 amino acids. Per the germline V gene, CDR1 is SQVTM and CDR2 is ANQGSEA. CDR3: CSVASGDRREQYF. The CDR3 nucleotides are TGCAGCGTTGCTAGCGGGGATCGACGCGAGCAGTACTTC.

This clone has only one observation. V usage is TRBV3-1 (or the pseudogene TRBV3-2) and J usage is TRBJ1-3; D is unresolved. This CDR3 contains 17 residues. Germline V gene data show CDR1 as LGHDT and CDR2 as YNNKEL (reference sequence). V was trimmed by 0 bases and J by 0 bases, leaving 12 bases between them. CDR3 in amino acids: CASSQDIGGYSGNTIYF. The CDR3 DNA follows: TGTGCCAGCAGCCAAGATATAGGAGGGTACTCTGGAAACACCATATATTTT.

The chain uses TRBV19 and TRBJ1-4; D gene ambiguous. The CDR3 spans 14 residues. Trimming pared 3 bases from V and 7 bases from J, leaving 12 bases between. Germline lookup yields CDR1 LNHDA and CDR2 SQIVND (reference sequence). CDR3 nucleotides: TGTGCCAGTAGTATTACGGGGTTACGTGAAAAACTGTTTTTT. Amino acids: CASSITGLREKLFF.

This chain joins TRBV5-4 and TRBJ1-2, with D uncertain. Germline V gives CDR1 SGHNT, CDR2 YYREEE (reference sequence). V was pared by 3 bases and J by 2 bases, with 8 bases between. The CDR3 spans 13 residues. The CDR3 nucleotides are TGTGCCAGCAGCTCGGCAGCCAACTATGGCTACACCTTC. This gives the protein CASSSAANYGYTF.

This clone was recorded a few times. The chain links TRBV2 to TRBJ2-3; 9 bases align to TRBD2. Germline V CDR1 and CDR2: SNHLY, FYNNEI. J was trimmed by 6 bases and V by 1 base; bases with no gene match: 2. CDR3 size: 14 residues. This chain's CDR3 is CASSEEAGGDTQYF. The CDR3 DNA reads as TGTGCCAGCAGTGAAGAAGCGGGGGGTGATACGCAGTATTTT.

This sequence joins TRBV4-3 and TRBJ2-1; TRBD1 is a possible D gene (6 bases). The length of the CDR3 is 16 residues. Germline CDR1 and CDR2: LGHNA and YSLEER. The ends were cut back, 0 bases at V and 7 bases at J, with 16 bases in the middle. CDR3 protein: CASSQDQGRGMNEQFF. In nucleotides, the CDR3 is TGCGCCAGCAGCCAAGACCAGGGGCGCGGTATGAATGAGCAGTTCTTC.

The chain combines TRBV3-1 (or the pseudogene TRBV3-2) with TRBJ1-1, with 7 bases identical to TRBD1. Germline CDR1 reads LGHDT; CDR2 reads YNNKEL (reference sequence). Trimming at V came to 4 bases and at J to 8 bases, leaving 7 bases not matched to a gene. The CDR3 length is 13 residues. The CDR3 DNA follows: TGTGCCAGCAGCCCAATGACAGGGAGAGAAGCTTTCTTT. Protein product: CASSPMTGREAFF.

This clone was detected only a few times. V gene TRBV6-5 combines with J gene TRBJ1-2, with D maybe TRBD1 (5 bases). The CDR3 totals 15 residues. Trimming removed 2 bases at V and 0 bases at J, with 10 bases between. The germline V gene has CDR1 MNHEY and CDR2 SVGAGI. CDR3 sequence reads: CASSYVGGANYGYTF. CDR3 nucleotides: TGTGCCAGCAGTTACGTGGGGGGAGCTAACTATGGCTACACCTTC.

This clone was picked up one time. V usage is TRBV7-6 and J usage is TRBJ2-7; TRBD1 matches at 8 bases. The germline V gene has CDR1 SGHVS and CDR2 FNYEAQ. The CDR3 spans 15 residues. J gave up 3 bases and V 4 bases, and 8 bases lay outside the gene matches. DNA of the CDR3: TGTGCCAGCAGCTCGCCCGCGACAGGGGACTACGAGCAGTACTTC. It encodes CASSSPATGDYEQYF.

This clone was counted between two and nine times. This chain uses TRBV4-1 with TRBJ1-4; D is possibly TRBD1 (6 bases). The ends were cut back, 2 bases at V and 0 bases at J, with 13 bases in the middle. This CDR3 spans 17 amino acids. Germline V CDR1 and CDR2: MGHRA, YSYEKL. The CDR3 spells CASSQPTGTATNEKLFF. DNA for the CDR3: TGCGCCAGCAGCCAACCTACAGGGACCGCAACTAATGAAAAACTGTTTTTT.

V usage is TRBV3-1 (or the pseudogene TRBV3-2) and J usage is TRBJ2-5; 12 positions match TRBD2. The CDR3 is 14 amino acids. Germline V lookup: CDR1 LGHDT, CDR2 YNNKEL (reference sequence). The V gene end was trimmed by 6 bases and the J gene end by 1 base; junction bases not matched to a gene: 0. CDR3 DNA sequence: TGTGCCAGCAGACTAGCGGGGGGCCAAGAGACCCAGTACTTC. Translation: CASRLAGGQETQYF.

The CDR3 DNA reads as TGTGCCAGTAGTATTAGGGAGGGTACGGGCAATCAGCCCCAGCATTTT. Translation: CASSIREGTGNQPQHF. The J gene is TRBJ1-5, the V gene TRBV19, with D hard to call. Trimming cost V 3 bases and J 2 bases, with 14 bases left between them. CDR1 and CDR2 (germline): LNHDA, SQIVND (reference sequence). This CDR3 region has 16 residues.

CDR3 DNA sequence: TGTGCCAGCCATATGGGGACGGACTCAGGATCGCCCCAGCATTTT. Translating gives CASHMGTDSGSPQHF. The J gene is TRBJ1-5, the V gene TRBV27; tentative D call: TRBD1 (5 bases). The CDR3 extends over 15 amino acids. The V end lost 8 bases, the J end lost 9 bases, and 23 bases lay between the germline ends. From germline, CDR1 is MNHEY and CDR2 SMNVEV (reference sequence).